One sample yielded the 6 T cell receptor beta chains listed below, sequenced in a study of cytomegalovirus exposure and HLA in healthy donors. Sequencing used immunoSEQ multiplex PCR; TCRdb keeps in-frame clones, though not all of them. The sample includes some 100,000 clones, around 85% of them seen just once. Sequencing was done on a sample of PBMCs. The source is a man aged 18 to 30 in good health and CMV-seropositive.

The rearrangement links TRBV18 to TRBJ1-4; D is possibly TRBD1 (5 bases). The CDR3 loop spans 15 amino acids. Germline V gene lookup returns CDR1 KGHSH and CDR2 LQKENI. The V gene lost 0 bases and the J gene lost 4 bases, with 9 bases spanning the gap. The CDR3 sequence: CASSPPGLSNEKLFF. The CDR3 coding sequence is TGTGCCAGCTCACCACCGGGACTGAGTAATGAAAAACTGTTTTTT.

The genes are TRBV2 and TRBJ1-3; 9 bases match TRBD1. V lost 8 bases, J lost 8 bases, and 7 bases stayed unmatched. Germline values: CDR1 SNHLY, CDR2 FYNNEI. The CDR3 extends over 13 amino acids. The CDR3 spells CASEADRGDTIYF. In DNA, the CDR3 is TGTGCCAGCGAAGCAGACAGGGGGGACACCATATATTTT.

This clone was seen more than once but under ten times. This CDR3 is CASSLTGRTEAFF. The CDR3 DNA sequence: TGTGCCAGCAGTTTAACAGGGCGTACTGAAGCTTTCTTT. The rearrangement uses TRBV28 and TRBJ1-1; D perhaps matches TRBD1 (6 bases). The CDR3 totals 13 residues. V was cut by 2 bases and J by 5 bases, with 9 bases left in between. CDR1 and CDR2 (germline): MDHEN, SYDVKM.

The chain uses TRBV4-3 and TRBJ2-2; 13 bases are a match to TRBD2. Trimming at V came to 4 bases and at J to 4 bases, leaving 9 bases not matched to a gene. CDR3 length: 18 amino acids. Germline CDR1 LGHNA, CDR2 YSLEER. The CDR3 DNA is TGCGCCAGCAGCCCCGAAGGAGGGACTAGCGGGGTCACCGGGGAGCTGTTTTTT. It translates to CASSPEGGTSGVTGELFF.

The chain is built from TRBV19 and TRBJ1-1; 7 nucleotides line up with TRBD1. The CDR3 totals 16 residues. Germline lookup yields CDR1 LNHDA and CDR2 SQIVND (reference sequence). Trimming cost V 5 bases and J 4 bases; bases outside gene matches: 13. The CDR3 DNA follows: TGTGCCAGTAGTCCATCCCGACAGGGTAGGGGCACTGAAGCTTTCTTT. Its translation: CASSPSRQGRGTEAFF.

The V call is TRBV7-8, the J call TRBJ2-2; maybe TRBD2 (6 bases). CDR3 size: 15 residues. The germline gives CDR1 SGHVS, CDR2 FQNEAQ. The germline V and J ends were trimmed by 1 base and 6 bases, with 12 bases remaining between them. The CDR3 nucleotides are TGTGCCAGCAGCTTAGAGGAGGGTCGGGCCGGGGAGCTGTTTTTT. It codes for CASSLEEGRAGELFF.